These 9 T cell receptor beta chains came from one sample sequenced in a study of shared clonotypes between healthy human individuals. Libraries were prepared by immunoSEQ multiplex PCR; TCRdb keeps only in-frame clonotypes and omits some of them. The data hold about 700,000 clones, with roughly 70% observed a single time. The sequencing input was memory CD4+ T cells sorted from blood. Specified subset: CD45RA-negative fraction. The receptors come from a woman in her twenties or thirties in good health.

The rearrangement uses TRBV28 and TRBJ1-4; 7 bases agree with TRBD1. Per germline, CDR1 MDHEN and CDR2 SYDVKM. The J segment lost 6 bases and the V segment lost 6 bases, leaving 1 base of the junction unmatched. The CDR3 is 12 residues long. The CDR3 DNA is TGTGCCAGCAGCGGACAGGATGAAAAACTGTTTTTT. Encoded protein: CASSGQDEKLFF.

This clone was seen just once. The chain combines TRBV30 with TRBJ2-3; the match to TRBD2 covers 14 bases. The V segment lost 5 bases and the J segment 3 bases; nucleotides outside the gene matches: 10. The length of the CDR3 is 17 residues. Germline V gene data show CDR1 as GTSNPN and CDR2 as SVGIG (reference sequence). CDR3 DNA sequence: TGTGCCTGGGAACCGGGACTAGCGGGAGTGAAGACAGATACGCAGTATTTT. The encoded protein is CAWEPGLAGVKTDTQYF.

V usage is TRBV9 and J usage is TRBJ2-1; 7 positions match TRBD1. The CDR3 contains 15 residues. Germline-derived CDR1 and CDR2 are SGDLS and YYNGEE. Trimming cost V 0 bases and J 3 bases; bases outside gene matches: 3. CDR3 sequence reads: CASSVGQGLYNEQFF. Written as DNA, the CDR3 is TGTGCCAGCAGCGTAGGACAGGGTCTCTACAATGAGCAGTTCTTC.

This clone was detected ten times or more. The chain is built from TRBV5-4 and TRBJ2-3; no definite D call. Trimming cost V 3 bases and J 2 bases, with 1 base left between them. Germline V gene lookup returns CDR1 SGHNT and CDR2 YYREEE (reference sequence). CDR3 length: 11 residues. The CDR3 reads CASSSTDTQYF. DNA for the CDR3: TGTGCCAGCAGCTCCACAGATACGCAGTATTTT.

This chain connects TRBV7-2 to TRBJ2-2, with D uncertain. CDR1 is SGHTA and CDR2 is FQGNSA in the germline V gene. V lost 6 bases to trimming and J lost 4 bases, with 6 bases between them. The CDR3 covers 12 residues. This CDR3 is CASSYSTGELFF. CDR3 nucleotides: TGTGCCAGCAGTTACAGCACCGGGGAGCTGTTTTTT.

This clone was counted at least ten times. This chain uses TRBV7-2 with TRBJ1-4, with a possible D match to TRBD1 (5 bases). CDR1 is SGHTA and CDR2 is FQGNSA in the germline V gene. The germline V and J ends were trimmed by 5 bases and 6 bases, with 16 bases remaining between them. The length of the CDR3 is 15 residues. CDR3 sequence (DNA): TGTGCCAGCAGCCCCGTCGGGGCGTTTTATGAAAAACTGTTTTTT. It yields the protein CASSPVGAFYEKLFF.

The rearrangement joins TRBV28 to TRBJ2-3; 12 bases map to TRBD2. Looked up from germline, CDR1 is MDHEN and CDR2 is SYDVKM. The V gene end was trimmed by 5 bases and the J gene end by 2 bases; junction bases not matched to a gene: 17. The CDR3 has 20 amino acids. In DNA form, the CDR3 reads TGTGCCAGCAGTCCAATCGGGACACGAGGACTAGCGGGATTCACAGATACGCAGTATTTT. It translates to CASSPIGTRGLAGFTDTQYF. Combining the CDR3 with reference TRBV28 and TRBJ2-3 gives the whole variable domain DVKVTQSSRYLVKRTGEKVFLECVQDMDHENMFWYRQDPGLGLRLIYFSYDVKMKEKGDIPEGYSVSREKKERFSLILESASTNQTSMYLCASSPIGTRGLAGFTDTQYFGPGTRLTVL.

Concerning this clone: A single base separates this from a much larger clone, so it may be a read error. The chain recombines TRBV9 with TRBJ2-1; a possible D gene is TRBD2 (6 bases). The CDR3 contains 16 residues. Between the trimmed V and J ends, which lost 0 bases and 0 bases, there was a span of 10 bases. CDR1 is SGDLS and CDR2 is YYNGEE in the germline V gene. This CDR3 is CASSVAGDTSYNEQFF. CDR3 nucleotide sequence: TGTGCCAGCAGCGTAGCGGGGGATACCTCCTACAATGAGCAGTTCTTC.

This clone was seen ten or more times. This chain uses TRBV5-1 with TRBJ2-3, with D maybe TRBD1 (6 bases). CDR1 is SGHRS, CDR2 YFSETQ, per germline. The V end lost 4 bases, the J end lost 2 bases, and 11 bases lay between the germline ends. The CDR3 consists of 14 residues. In DNA form, the CDR3 reads TGCGCCAGCAGCCAACGGACAGACACAGATACGCAGTATTTT. Its translation is CASSQRTDTDTQYF.